This TCR beta chain stems from a study of post-analysis software for immune sequencing data. Whole-study findings and limits: Pronounced co-clustering by F measure was evident among identically batched samples. Those with multiple sclerosis, the patient group, showed significantly lower normalized Chao1 diversity than controls.

The authors incorporated unique molecular identifiers into the TCR beta cDNA libraries. One entry per CDR3 protein, called by TCRdb with MiXCR from the PCR reads. The profile shows around 200,000 distinct CDR3 sequences, 29% of them singletons. Concerning this clonotype itself: Its antigen is currently unknown.

This clonotype was sampled from a girl between 2 and 17 years old with multiple sclerosis. Material: blood.

CDR3 protein: CSARVGIGYTF. In nucleotides, the CDR3 is TGCAGTGCTAGAGTAGGAATCGGCTACACCTTC. The chain joins TRBV20-1 to TRBJ1-2; D is unclear. Germline loops: CDR1 DFQATT, CDR2 SNEGSKA (reference sequence). The CDR3 length is 11 residues. V lost 1 base, J lost 8 bases, and 8 bases lay in between.